The T cell receptor beta chain described here comes from a study of vaccination effects on CD4 cells after COVID-19. Findings and caveats of the study: Late after vaccination, infection- and vaccine-induced clones showed marked clonal contraction.

Antigen-specific CD4+ T cells were expanded (with viral peptide pools) by the ViraFEST assay ahead of sequencing. Researchers isolated CD4+ T cells once about 11 days of culture had elapsed. This person caught SARS-CoV-2 sometime from March to December 2020, and PCR testing confirmed the infection. Supplemented with roughly 10 IU/ml IL-2 and 10 ug/ml peptides, approximately 2 million PBMC per well were kept in culture. Researchers swapped half the medium for IL-2 medium on both days 3 and 7. Generated by immunoSEQ multiplex PCR, the TCRdb table keeps only in-frame clones and is missing some. The data contain around 30,000 clones, roughly 72% of them seen just once; the ten biggest clones take up roughly a sixth. This CDR3 has 12 residues. With 6 bases removed from V and 8 bases from J, the gap between germline ends came to 10 bases. Germline loops: CDR1 ENHRY, CDR2 SYGVKD. As for this clone: The antigen is unknown.

V is TRBV10-3 and J is TRBJ1-4, with no clear D. The material sequenced was CD4+ T cells from PBMCs cultured with SARS-CoV-2 spike peptides, taken before COVID-19 vaccination. The sequence was collected from a human donor who had a prior SARS-CoV-2 infection. This CDR3 is CAISHNLEKLFF. In nucleotides, the CDR3 is TGTGCCATCAGCCATAACCTGGAAAAACTGTTTTTT.